This T cell receptor beta chain stems from a study of blood T cell repertoires in COVID-19. Across the whole study: Acute and convalescent COVID-19 samples came from the United States, Italy and Spain. Nucleic acid was either cDNA or gDNA, and it came from T cells, B-cell-depleted T cells, or PBMCs.

In the study's own analysis: Scientists estimated how many nucleated cells there were by amplifying reference gene primers. Produced via immunoSEQ multiplex PCR; TCRdb's table is partial and in-frame only. V and J calls and clone size follow that table, whereas D and trimming were derived from the DNA. In the table there are 250,000 or so clones, 60% to 75% of which are singletons. Specimen: peripheral blood. The clonotype comes from a woman over 75 with acute or convalescent COVID-19.

CDR3 DNA: TGTGCCAGCAGCCAAGGAGCGGGGACAGGGCCCTACGAGCAGTACTTC. Translated: CASSQGAGTGPYEQYF. The rearrangement joins TRBV3-1 (or the pseudogene TRBV3-2) to TRBJ2-7; 9 bases are a match to TRBD1. With V trimmed by 1 base and J by 2 bases, 6 bases remained unmatched. Germline V gene data show CDR1 as LGHDT and CDR2 as YNNKEL (reference sequence). CDR3 length: 16 amino acids.